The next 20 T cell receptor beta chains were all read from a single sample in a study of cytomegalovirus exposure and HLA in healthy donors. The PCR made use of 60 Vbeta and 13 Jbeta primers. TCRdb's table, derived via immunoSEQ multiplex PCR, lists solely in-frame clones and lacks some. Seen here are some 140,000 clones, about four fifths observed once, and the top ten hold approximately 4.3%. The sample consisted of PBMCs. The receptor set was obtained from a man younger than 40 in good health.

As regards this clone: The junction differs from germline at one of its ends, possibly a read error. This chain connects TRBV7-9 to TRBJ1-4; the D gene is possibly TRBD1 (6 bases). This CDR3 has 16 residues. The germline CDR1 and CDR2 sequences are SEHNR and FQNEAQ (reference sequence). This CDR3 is CSSSLRDTTTNEKLFF. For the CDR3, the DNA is TGTTCCAGCAGCTTACGGGACACCACAACTAATGAAAAACTGTTTTTT.

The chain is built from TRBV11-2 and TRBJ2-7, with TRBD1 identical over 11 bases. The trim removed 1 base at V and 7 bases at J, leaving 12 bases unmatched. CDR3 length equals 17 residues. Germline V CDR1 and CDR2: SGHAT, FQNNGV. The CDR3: CASSLARGQGVFGEQYF. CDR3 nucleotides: TGTGCCAGCAGCTTAGCGCGGGGACAGGGGGTTTTTGGAGAGCAGTACTTC. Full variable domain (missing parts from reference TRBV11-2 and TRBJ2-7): EAGVAQSPRYKIIEKRQSVAFWCNPISGHATLYWYQQILGQGPKLLIQFQNNGVVDDSQLPKDRFSAERLKGVDSTLKIQPAKLEDSAVYLCASSLARGQGVFGEQYFGPGTRLTVT.

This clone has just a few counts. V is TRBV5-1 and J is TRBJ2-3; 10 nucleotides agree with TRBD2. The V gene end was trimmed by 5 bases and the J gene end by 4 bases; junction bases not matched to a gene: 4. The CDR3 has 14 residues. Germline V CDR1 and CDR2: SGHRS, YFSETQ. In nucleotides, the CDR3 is TGCGCCAGCAGACTAGCGGGACTACCAGATACGCAGTATTTT. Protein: CASRLAGLPDTQYF. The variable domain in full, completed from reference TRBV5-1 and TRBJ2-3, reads KAGVTQTPRYLIKTRGQQVTLSCSPISGHRSVSWYQQTPGQGLQFLFEYFSETQRNKGNFPGRFSGRQFSNSRSEMNVSTLELGDSALYLCASRLAGLPDTQYFGPGTRLTVL.

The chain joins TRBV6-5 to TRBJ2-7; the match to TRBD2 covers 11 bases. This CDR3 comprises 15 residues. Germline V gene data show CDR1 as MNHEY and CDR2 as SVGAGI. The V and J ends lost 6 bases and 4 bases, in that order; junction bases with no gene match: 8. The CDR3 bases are TGTGCCAGCAGGGACCCGGGACTAGCGGCTTACGAGCAGTACTTC. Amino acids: CASRDPGLAAYEQYF.

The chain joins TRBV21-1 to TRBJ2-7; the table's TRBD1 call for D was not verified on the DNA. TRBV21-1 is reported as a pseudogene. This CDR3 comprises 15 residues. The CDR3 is CASRTHRGDGYEQYF. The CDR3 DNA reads TGTGCCAGCAGGACTCACAGGGGGGATGGGTACGAGCAGTACTTC.

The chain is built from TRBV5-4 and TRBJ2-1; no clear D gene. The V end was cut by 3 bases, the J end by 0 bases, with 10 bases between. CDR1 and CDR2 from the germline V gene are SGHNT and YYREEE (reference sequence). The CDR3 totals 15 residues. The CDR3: CASSSLPLSYNEQFF. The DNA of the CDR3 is TGTGCCAGCAGCTCCCTTCCCCTCTCCTACAATGAGCAGTTCTTC.

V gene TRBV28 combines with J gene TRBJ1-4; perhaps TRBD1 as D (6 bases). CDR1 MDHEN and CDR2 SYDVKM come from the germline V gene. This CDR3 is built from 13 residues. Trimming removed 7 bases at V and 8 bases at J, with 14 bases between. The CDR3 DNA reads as TGTGCCAGCATCGAACCAGGGGTCGAAAAACTGTTTTTT. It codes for CASIEPGVEKLFF.

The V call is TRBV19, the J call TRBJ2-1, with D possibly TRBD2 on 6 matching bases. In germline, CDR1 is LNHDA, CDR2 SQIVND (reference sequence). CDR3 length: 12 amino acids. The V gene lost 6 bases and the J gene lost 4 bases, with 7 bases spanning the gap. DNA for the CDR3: TGTGCCAGTAGGGCGGGGTACAATGAGCAGTTCTTC. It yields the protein CASRAGYNEQFF.

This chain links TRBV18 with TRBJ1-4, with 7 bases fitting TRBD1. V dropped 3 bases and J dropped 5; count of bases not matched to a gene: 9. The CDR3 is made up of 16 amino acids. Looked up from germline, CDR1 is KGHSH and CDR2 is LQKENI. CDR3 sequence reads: CASSPGQGQTNEKLFF. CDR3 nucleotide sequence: TGTGCCAGCTCACCCGGGCAGGGACAGACGAATGAAAAACTGTTTTTT.

The CDR3 is CASSPLTPGRNTEAFF. DNA of the CDR3: TGTGCCAGCTCACCACTCACCCCAGGGCGGAACACTGAAGCTTTCTTT. V usage is TRBV18 and J usage is TRBJ1-1, with D perhaps matching TRBD1 (5 bases). Per germline, CDR1 KGHSH and CDR2 LQKENI. V gave up 1 base and J gave up 1 base, with 13 bases separating them. The CDR3 is made up of 16 amino acids.

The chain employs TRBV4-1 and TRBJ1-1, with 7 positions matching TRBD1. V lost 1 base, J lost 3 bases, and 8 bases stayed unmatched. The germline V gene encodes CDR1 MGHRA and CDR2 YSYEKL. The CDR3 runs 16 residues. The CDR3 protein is CASSQVHTRGDTEAFF. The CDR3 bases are TGCGCCAGCAGCCAAGTCCACACCAGGGGGGACACTGAAGCTTTCTTT.

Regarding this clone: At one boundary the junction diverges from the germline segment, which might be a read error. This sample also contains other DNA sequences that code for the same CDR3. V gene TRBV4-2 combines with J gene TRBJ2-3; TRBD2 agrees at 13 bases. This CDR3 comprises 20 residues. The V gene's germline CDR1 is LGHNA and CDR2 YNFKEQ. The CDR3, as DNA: TGTGCCAGCAGCCCACGTGGACTAGCGGGAGCGGGGGTTGCCACAGATACACAGTATTTT. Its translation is CASSPRGLAGAGVATDTQYF.

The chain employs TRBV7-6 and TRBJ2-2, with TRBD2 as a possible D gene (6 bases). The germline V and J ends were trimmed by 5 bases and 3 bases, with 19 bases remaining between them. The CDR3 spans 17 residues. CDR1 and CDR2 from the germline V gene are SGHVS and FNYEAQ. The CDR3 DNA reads TGTGCCAGCAGCCCACCCCCTGGGGGGAAAGACACCGGGGAGCTGTTTTTT. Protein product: CASSPPPGGKDTGELFF.

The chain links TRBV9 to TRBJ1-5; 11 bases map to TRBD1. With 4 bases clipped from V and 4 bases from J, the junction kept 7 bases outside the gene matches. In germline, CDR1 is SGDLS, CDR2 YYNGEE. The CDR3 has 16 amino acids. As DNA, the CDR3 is TGTGCCAGCAGCCCAGGGACAGGGGGAGGTAATCAGCCCCAGCATTTT. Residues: CASSPGTGGGNQPQHF.

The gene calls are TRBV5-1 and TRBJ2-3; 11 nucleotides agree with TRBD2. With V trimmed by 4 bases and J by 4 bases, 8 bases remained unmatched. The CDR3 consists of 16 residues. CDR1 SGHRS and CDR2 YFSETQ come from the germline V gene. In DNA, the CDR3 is TGCGCCAGCAGCCCGGCCGGGACTAGCGGCTCAGATACGCAGTATTTT. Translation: CASSPAGTSGSDTQYF.

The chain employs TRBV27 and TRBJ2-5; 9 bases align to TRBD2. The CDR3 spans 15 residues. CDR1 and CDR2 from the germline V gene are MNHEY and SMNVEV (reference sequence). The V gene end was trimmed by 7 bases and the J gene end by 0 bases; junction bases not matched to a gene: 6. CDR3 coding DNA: TGTGCCAGCAAGGTGGCTAGCGGGAACCAAGAGACCCAGTACTTC. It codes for CASKVASGNQETQYF.

This CDR3 is CASQREPLLGYNEQFF. The CDR3, as DNA: TGTGCCAGTCAGCGGGAGCCCCTCTTAGGGTACAATGAGCAGTTCTTC. The rearrangement links TRBV10-3 to TRBJ2-1; 8 bases line up with TRBD2. The J segment lost 4 bases and the V segment lost 10 bases, leaving 15 bases of the junction unmatched. CDR3 size: 16 residues. Germline CDR1 is ENHRY and CDR2 is SYGVKD.

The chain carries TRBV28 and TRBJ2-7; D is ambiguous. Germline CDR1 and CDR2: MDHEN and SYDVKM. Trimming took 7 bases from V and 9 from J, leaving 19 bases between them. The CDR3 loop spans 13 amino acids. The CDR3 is CASTPLTHTGQYF. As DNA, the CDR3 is TGTGCCAGCACCCCCCTCACACACACGGGGCAGTACTTC.

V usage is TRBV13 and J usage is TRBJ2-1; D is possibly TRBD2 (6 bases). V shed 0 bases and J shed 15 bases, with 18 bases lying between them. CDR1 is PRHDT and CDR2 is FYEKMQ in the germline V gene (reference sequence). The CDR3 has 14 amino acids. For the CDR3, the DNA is TGTGCCAGCAGCTTAGGGCGGGGCGGGGCCTCGGGGTTCTTC. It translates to CASSLGRGGASGFF.

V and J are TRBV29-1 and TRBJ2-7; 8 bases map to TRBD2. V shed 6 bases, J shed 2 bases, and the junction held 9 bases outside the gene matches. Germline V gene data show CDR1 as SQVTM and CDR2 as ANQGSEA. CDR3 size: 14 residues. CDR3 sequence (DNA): TGCAGCGTCGGGGCACTAGCGGACGCCTACGAGCAGTACTTC. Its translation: CSVGALADAYEQYF.